This T cell receptor (beta chain) came from a study of shared clonotypes between healthy human individuals. Trimming took 6 bases from V and 5 from J; bases not matched to a gene: 9. CDR1 and CDR2 from the germline V gene are SEHNR and FQNEAQ (reference sequence). This CDR3 has 14 residues. Replicate PCRs run on sorted subsets employed approximately 0.2 ug DNA, tens of thousands of T cell genomes. Here immunoSEQ multiplex PCR was the method, and the copy in TCRdb shows in-frame clones only, minus some. The profile shows about 700,000 clones, roughly 94% of them singletons. Findings and limits, study-wide: Generation probabilities were higher for clonotypes shared across all four sorted-subset donors than for unshared ones. Shared clonotypes: approximately 5% naive CD4, about 4% naive CD8, 2.3% memory CD4, approximately 0.37% memory CD8.

Cells designated naive CD8 were CD45RO-negative and were positively selected for CCR7, with terminally differentiated effector memory CD45RA+ cells excluded. This clone came up once. As yet, its antigen is unknown. The specimen was naive CD8+ T cells sorted from blood. The source is a man aged 25-45 years in good health. The chain uses TRBV7-9 and TRBJ1-2; the match to TRBD1 covers 7 bases. Here the CDR3 reads CASRVGGSVYGYTF. In nucleotides, the CDR3 is TGTGCCAGCAGGGTAGGGGGCAGCGTTTATGGCTACACCTTC.